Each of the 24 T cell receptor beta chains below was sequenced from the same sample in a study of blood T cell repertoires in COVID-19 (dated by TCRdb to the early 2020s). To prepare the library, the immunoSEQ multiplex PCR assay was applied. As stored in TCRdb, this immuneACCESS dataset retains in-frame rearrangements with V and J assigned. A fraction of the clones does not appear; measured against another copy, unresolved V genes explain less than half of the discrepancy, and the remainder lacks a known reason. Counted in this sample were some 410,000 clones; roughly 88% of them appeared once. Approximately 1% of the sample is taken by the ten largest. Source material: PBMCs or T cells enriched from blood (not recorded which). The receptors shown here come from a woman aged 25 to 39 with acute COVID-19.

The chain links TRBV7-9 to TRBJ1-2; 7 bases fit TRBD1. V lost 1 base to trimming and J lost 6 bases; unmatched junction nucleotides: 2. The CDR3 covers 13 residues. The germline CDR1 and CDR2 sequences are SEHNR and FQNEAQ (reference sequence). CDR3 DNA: TGTGCCAGCAGCTTAGGACAGGGTGATGGCTACACCTTC. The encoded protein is CASSLGQGDGYTF.

DNA of the CDR3: TGTGCCAGCAGCGTAGGTGGGGGAGGACGGGCTTTCTTT. It specifies CASSVGGGGRAFF. The J gene is TRBJ1-1, the V gene TRBV9; weak D call: TRBD1 (5 bases). The CDR3 covers 13 residues. Per the germline V gene, CDR1 is SGDLS and CDR2 is YYNGEE. V gave up 0 bases and J gave up 11 bases, with 14 bases separating them. Supplemented by reference TRBV9 and TRBJ1-1, the full variable domain reads DSGVTQTPKHLITATGQRVTLRCSPRSGDLSVYWYQQSLDQGLQFLIQYYNGEERAKGNILERFSAQQFPDLHSELNLSSLELGDSALYFCASSVGGGGRAFFGQGTRLTVV.

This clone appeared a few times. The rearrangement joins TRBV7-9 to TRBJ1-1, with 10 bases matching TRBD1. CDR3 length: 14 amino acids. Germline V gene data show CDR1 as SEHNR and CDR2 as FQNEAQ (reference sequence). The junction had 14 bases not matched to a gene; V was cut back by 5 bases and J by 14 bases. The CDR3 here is CASSLINTGTGVFF. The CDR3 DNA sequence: TGTGCCAGCAGCCTAATAAACACCGGGACAGGGGTATTCTTT.

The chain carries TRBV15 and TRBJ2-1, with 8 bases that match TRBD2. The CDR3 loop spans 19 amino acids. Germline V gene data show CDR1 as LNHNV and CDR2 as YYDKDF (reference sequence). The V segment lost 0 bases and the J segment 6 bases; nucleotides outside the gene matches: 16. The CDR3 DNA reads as TGTGCCACCAGCAGAGATATGATCGCGGTGACTAGCGAGAGCAATGAGCAGTTCTTC. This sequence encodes CATSRDMIAVTSESNEQFF.

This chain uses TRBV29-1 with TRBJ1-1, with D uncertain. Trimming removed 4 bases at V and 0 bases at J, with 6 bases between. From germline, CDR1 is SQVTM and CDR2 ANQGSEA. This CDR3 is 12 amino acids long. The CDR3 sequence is CSVGQLNTEAFF. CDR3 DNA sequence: TGCAGCGTTGGTCAGTTGAACACTGAAGCTTTCTTT.

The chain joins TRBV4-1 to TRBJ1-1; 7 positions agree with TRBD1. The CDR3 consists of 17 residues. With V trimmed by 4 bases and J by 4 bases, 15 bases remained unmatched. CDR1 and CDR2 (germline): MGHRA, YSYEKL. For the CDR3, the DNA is TGCGCCAGCAGCCGACGACAGGGAGACCAGATTTTCACTGAAGCTTTCTTT. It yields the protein CASSRRQGDQIFTEAFF.

The CDR3 region is CATSDRDRGLHEQYF. The CDR3 DNA follows: TGTGCCACCAGTGATAGGGACAGGGGGCTGCACGAGCAGTACTTC. This chain connects TRBV24-1 to TRBJ2-7; 12 bases match TRBD1. Germline values: CDR1 KGHDR, CDR2 SFDVKD. Germline trimming cut 3 bases from V and 5 bases from J; bases unmatched to any gene: 4. The CDR3 sequence is 15 residues long.

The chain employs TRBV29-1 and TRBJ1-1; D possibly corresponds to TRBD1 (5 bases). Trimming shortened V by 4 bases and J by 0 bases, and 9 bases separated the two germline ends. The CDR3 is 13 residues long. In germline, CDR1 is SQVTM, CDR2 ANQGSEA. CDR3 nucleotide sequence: TGCAGCGTTGCCCGGGGGGTGAACACTGAAGCTTTCTTT. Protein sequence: CSVARGVNTEAFF.

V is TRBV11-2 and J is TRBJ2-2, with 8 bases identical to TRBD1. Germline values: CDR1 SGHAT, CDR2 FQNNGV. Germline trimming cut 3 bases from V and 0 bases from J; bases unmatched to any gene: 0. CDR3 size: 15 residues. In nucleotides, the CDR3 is TGTGCCAGCAGCTTGACAGGGGCGAACACCGGGGAGCTGTTTTTT. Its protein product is CASSLTGANTGELFF.

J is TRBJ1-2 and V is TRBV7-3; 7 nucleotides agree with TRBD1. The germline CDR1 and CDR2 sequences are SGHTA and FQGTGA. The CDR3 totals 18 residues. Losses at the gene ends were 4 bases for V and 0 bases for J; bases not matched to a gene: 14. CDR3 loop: CASSSRDSYIVANYGYTF. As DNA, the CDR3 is TGTGCCAGCAGCTCCCGGGACAGCTACATTGTAGCTAACTATGGCTACACCTTC.

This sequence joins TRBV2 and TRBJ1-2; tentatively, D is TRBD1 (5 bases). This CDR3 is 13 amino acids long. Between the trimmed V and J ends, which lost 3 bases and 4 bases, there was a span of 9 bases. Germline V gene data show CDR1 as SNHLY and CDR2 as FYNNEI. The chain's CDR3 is CASSDAGPYGYTF. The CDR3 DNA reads TGTGCCAGCAGTGATGCAGGGCCCTATGGCTACACCTTC.

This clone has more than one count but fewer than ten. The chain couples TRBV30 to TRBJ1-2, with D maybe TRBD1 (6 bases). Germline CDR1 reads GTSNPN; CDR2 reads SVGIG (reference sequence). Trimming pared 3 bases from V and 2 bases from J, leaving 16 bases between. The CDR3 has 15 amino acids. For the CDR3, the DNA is TGTGCCTGGAGCGCGAACAGGGACGGGAACTATGGCTACACCTTC. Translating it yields CAWSANRDGNYGYTF.

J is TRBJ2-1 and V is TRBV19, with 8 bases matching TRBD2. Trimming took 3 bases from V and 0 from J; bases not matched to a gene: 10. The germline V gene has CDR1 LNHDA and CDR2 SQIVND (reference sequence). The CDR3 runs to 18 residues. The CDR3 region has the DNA TGTGCCAGTAGTATCCGGGCTGCGGGGGGCGGCTCCTACAATGAGCAGTTCTTC. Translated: CASSIRAAGGGSYNEQFF.

CDR3: CASSLVPGDFRSGANVLTF. CDR3 coding DNA: TGTGCCAGCAGCTTAGTTCCTGGGGACTTTCGGTCTGGGGCCAACGTCCTGACTTTC. The V and J genes are TRBV7-2 and TRBJ2-6; possibly TRBD2 for D (6 bases). Germline V gene data show CDR1 as SGHTA and CDR2 as FQGNSA. The CDR3 spans 19 residues. Trimming left V 1 base short and J 1 base short, with 17 bases between.

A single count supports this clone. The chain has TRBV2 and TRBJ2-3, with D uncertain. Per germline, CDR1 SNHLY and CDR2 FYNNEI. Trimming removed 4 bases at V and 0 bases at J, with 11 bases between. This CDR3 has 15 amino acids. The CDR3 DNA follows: TGTGCCAGCAGTGCAGGCAAATCTAGCACAGATACGCAGTATTTT. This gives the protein CASSAGKSSTDTQYF.

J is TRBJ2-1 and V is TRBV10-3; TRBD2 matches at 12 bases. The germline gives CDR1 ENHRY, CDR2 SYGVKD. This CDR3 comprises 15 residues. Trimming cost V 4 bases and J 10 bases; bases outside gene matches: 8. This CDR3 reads CAISVGLAGGQEQFF. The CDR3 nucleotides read TGTGCCATCAGTGTTGGGCTAGCGGGGGGGCAGGAGCAGTTCTTC.

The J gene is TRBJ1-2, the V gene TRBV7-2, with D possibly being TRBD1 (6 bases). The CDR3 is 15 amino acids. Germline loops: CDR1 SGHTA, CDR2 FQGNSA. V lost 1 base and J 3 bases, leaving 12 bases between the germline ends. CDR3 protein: CASSLGVTGYYGYTF. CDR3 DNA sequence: TGTGCCAGCAGCTTAGGTGTGACAGGTTACTATGGCTACACCTTC.

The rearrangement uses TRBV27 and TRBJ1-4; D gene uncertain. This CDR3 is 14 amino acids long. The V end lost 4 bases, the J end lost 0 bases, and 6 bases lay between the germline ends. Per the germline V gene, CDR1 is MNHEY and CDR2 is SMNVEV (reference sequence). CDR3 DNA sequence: TGTGCCAGCAGTTGGGGAGCAACTAATGAAAAACTGTTTTTT. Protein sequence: CASSWGATNEKLFF.

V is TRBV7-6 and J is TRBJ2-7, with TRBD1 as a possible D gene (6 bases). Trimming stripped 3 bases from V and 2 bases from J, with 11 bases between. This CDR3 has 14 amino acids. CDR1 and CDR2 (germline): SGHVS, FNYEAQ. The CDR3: CASSLGQAPYEQYF. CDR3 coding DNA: TGTGCCAGCAGCTTGGGACAAGCGCCCTACGAGCAGTACTTC.

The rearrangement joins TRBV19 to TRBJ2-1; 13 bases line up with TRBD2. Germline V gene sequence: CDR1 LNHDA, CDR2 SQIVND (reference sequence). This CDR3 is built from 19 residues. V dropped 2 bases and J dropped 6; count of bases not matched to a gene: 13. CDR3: CASSIWSLAGGPLGNEQFF. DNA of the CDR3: TGTGCCAGTAGTATATGGTCACTAGCGGGGGGGCCATTAGGCAATGAGCAGTTCTTC.

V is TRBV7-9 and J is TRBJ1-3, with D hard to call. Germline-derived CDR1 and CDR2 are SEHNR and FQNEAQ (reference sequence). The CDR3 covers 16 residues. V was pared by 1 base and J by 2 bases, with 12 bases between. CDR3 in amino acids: CASSLGYAGPGNTIYF. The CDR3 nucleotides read TGTGCCAGCAGCTTAGGTTACGCAGGCCCTGGAAACACCATATATTTT.

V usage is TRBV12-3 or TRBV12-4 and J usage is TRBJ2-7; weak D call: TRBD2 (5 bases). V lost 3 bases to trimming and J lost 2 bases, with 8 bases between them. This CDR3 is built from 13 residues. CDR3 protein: CASSFSGPYEQYF. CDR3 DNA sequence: TGTGCCAGCAGTTTCAGCGGCCCCTACGAGCAGTACTTC.

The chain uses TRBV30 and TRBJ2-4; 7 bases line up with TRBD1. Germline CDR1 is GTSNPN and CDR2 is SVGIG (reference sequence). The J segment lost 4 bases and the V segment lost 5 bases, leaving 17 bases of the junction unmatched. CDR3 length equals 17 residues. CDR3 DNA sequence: TGTGCCTGGGTTACCCTAACTCCGAGGGGGCGGAAAAACATTCAGTACTTC. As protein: CAWVTLTPRGRKNIQYF.

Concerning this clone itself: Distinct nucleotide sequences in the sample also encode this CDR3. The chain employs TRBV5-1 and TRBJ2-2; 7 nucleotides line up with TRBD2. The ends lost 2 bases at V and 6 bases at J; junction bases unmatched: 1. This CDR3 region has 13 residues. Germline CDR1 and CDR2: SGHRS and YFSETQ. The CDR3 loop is CASSLGRAGELFF. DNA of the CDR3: TGCGCCAGCAGCTTAGGGAGGGCCGGGGAGCTGTTTTTT.